This T cell receptor beta chain was found in a study of CD8 T cells in Susac syndrome. The CDR3 sequence is 15 residues long. Per germline, CDR1 DFQATT and CDR2 SNEGSKA (reference sequence). After removal of 1 base from V and 0 bases from J, the junction contained 6 bases not matched to a gene. Reverse transcription used about 0.5 to 1 ug RNA and random hexamers. In TCRdb, the immunoSEQ multiplex PCR reads were re-called with MiXCR into one record per CDR3 protein. The sample carries under 150,000 distinct CDR3 sequences, just under 95% recorded once. The chain recombines TRBV20-1 with TRBJ2-7; 7 bases align to TRBD1. The sequencing input was CD4+ T cells from PBMCs. The receptor was isolated from a human donor with Susac syndrome. The CDR3 spells CSARGGRDSSYEQYF. In DNA, the CDR3 is TGCAGTGCTAGAGGTGGACGGGACAGCTCCTACGAGCAGTACTTC.